Listed here is a single TCR beta chain. This clone was counted a few times. Which antigen it targets is not known. No much larger clone exists at a distance of one base, and base qualities are not known. To sequence the TCRbeta CDR3 region, genomic DNA was isolated from the sorted cells. TCRbeta CDR3 regions were sequenced using the immunoSEQ Assay. TCRdb's version of the immuneACCESS table is confined to in-frame rearrangements and falls short of the full clone set. An unresolved V gene accounts for under half of the shortfall where checked; the remainder is of unknown origin. The sample includes some 84,000 clones, with roughly 87% observed a single time. Less than 0.2% of the sample is in the top ten clones. The trial excluded patients who had a history of autoimmune disease or were on systemic immunosuppression. Peripheral blood for TCR sequencing was collected from all dose cohorts at baseline, on cycle 4 day 1, and on cycle 7 day 1. Samples came from an open-label, multicenter, first-in-human phase I dose-escalation trial of ivuxolimab. Adults with locally advanced or metastatic head and neck squamous cell, hepatocellular, melanoma or renal cell carcinoma were enrolled in the trial. CD4+ and CD8+ T cells were sorted separately from peripheral blood before TCR sequencing.

These data belong to a study of OX40 agonist ivuxolimab in advanced cancers. About the full investigation: Ivuxolimab was an agonistic, fully human IgG2 monoclonal antibody directed against OX40 (CD134), a costimulatory receptor. Peripheral TCRbeta sequencing was intended to test whether TCR sequence diversity was altered and clonal T-cell expansion was caused by ivuxolimab. In the dose-escalation cohort, more than 75% of patients were male, and the mean age was approximately 60 years, with a range of roughly 20 to 80. Intravenous ivuxolimab was administered to patients every 2 weeks at six dose levels: 0.01, 0.1, 0.3, 1.5, 3 and 10 mg/kg. Of the approximately 50 dose-escalation patients, hepatocellular carcinoma was present in about 19, melanoma in approximately 15, renal cell carcinoma in 9 and head and neck cancer in 9. Partial responses occurred in three dose-escalation patients: two with cutaneous melanoma and one with hepatocellular carcinoma. The paper covers the monotherapy dose-escalation part of the phase I ivuxolimab trial, which included N of about 50 patients. Prior anti-PD-1, anti-PD-L1 or anti-CTLA-4 therapy was permitted, and checkpoint inhibitors had been received by about 36% of dose-escalation patients.

Overall study outcomes, separate from this receptor: After ivuxolimab, expanded clones were on average more numerous among CD8+ T cells than among CD4+ T cells. In partial responders in the 0.1-3.0 mg/kg groups, normalized peripheral clonal expansion was found to be among the lowest, especially among CD8+ T cells. Clonal expansion of both CD4+ and CD8+ blood T cells was observed from baseline to week 6 at doses 0.1 to 3.0 mg/kg. Low levels of normalized T-cell clonal expansion were also shown by some nonresponding patients. Antigen specificity was not determined for the clonally expanded peripheral T cells.

The CDR3 runs 12 amino acids, cysteine and phenylalanine included. The retained sequence is limited to the CDR3, 36 bases, with the frame set at the first base. V is pared back by 7 bases and J by 0 bases, with 1 base lying between the germline termini. According to the germline V gene, CDR1 reads MDHEN and CDR2 reads SYDVKM. Sequences were derived from CD4+ or CD8+ T cells sorted from blood, sampled in a trial of the OX40 agonist ivuxolimab. The rearranged segments are TRBV28 and TRBJ2-6; the D gene assignment is ambiguous. The clonotype comes from an adult with an advanced solid tumor such as melanoma, head and neck, liver or kidney cancer. The CDR3 here reads CASTSGANVLTF. The DNA sequence is given as TGTGCCAGCACCTCTGGGGCCAACGTCCTGACTTTC.